This TCR beta chain was retrieved from a study of T cell responses to AZD1222 COVID-19 vaccine. Overall study findings and caveats: The span of vaccine-associated CD4 TCRs extended across spike, with dominance at 160-218 and 743-854.

Remarks on this clone: Its target is not known.

The repertoire was sequenced with immunoSEQ multiplex PCR; TCRdb's copy has only in-frame clones and lacks some. The sample lists more than 110,000 clones, 90% to 95% occurring once. This CDR3 region has 14 residues. V was shortened by 6 bases and J by 6 bases, with 15 bases between the two germline ends. CDR1 is MGHRA, CDR2 YSYEKL, per germline. The V gene is TRBV4-1, the J gene TRBJ2-1, with D unresolved. This specimen was peripheral blood, taken 28 days after the second AZD1222 dose. This clonotype was sampled from an adult who received the AZD1222 COVID-19 vaccine. The CDR3 DNA sequence: TGCGCCAGCAGGTATCAGGTTCTCTCCAATGAGCAGTTCTTC. This sequence encodes CASRYQVLSNEQFF.